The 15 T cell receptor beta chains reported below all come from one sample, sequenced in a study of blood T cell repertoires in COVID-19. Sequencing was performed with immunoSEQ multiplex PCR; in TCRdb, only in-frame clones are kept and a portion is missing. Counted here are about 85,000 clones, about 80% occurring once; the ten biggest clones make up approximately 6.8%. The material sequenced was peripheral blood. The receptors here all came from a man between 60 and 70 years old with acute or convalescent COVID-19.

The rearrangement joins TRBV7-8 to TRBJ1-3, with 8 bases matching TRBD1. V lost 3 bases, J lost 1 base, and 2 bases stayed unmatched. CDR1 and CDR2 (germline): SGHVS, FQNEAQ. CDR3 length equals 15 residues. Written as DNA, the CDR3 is TGTGCCAGCAGCTTCAGGGGGCGATCTGGAAACACCATATATTTT. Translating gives CASSFRGRSGNTIYF.

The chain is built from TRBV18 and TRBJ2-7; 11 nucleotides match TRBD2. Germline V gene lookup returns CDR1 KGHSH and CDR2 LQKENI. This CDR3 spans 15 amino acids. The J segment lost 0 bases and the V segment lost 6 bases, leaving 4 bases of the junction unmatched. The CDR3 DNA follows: TGTGCCAGCTCCTTACTAGCGGGGGCCTCCTACGAGCAGTACTTC. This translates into CASSLLAGASYEQYF. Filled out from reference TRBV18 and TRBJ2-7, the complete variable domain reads NAGVMQNPRHLVRRRGQEARLRCSPMKGHSHVYWYRQLPEEGLKFMVYLQKENIIDESGMPKERFSAEFPKEGPSILRIQQVVRGDSAAYFCASSLLAGASYEQYFGPGTRLTVT.

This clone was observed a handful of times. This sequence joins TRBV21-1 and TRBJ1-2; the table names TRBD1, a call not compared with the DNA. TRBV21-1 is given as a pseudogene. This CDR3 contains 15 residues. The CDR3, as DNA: TGTGCCAGCAGCCCGACGGGACAGGGATCAGATGGCTACACCTTC. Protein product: CASSPTGQGSDGYTF.

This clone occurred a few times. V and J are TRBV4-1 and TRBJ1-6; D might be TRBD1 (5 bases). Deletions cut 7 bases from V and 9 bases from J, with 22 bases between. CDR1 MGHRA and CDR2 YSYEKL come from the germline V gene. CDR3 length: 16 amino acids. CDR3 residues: CASNFQPGERGSPLHF. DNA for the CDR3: TGCGCCAGCAACTTCCAGCCCGGCGAAAGGGGTTCACCCCTCCACTTT.

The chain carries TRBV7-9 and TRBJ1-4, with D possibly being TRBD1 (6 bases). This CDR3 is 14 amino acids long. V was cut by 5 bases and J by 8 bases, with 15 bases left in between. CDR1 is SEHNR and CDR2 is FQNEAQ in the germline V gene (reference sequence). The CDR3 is CASSPGTMREKLFF. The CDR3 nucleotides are TGTGCCAGCAGCCCCGGGACAATGAGGGAAAAACTGTTTTTT.

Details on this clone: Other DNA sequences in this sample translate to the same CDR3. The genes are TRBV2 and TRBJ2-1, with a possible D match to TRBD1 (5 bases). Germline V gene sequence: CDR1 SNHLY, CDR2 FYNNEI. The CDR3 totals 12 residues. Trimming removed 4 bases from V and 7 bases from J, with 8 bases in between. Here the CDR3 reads CASSGTGNEQFF. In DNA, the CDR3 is TGTGCCAGCAGTGGTACAGGTAATGAGCAGTTCTTC.

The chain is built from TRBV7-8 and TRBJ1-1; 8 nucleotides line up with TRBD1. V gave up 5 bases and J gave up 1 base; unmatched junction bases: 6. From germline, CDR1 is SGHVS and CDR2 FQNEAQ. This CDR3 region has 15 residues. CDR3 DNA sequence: TGTGCCAGCAGCCGGCGACAGGGGCCGAACACTGAAGCTTTCTTT. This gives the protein CASSRRQGPNTEAFF.

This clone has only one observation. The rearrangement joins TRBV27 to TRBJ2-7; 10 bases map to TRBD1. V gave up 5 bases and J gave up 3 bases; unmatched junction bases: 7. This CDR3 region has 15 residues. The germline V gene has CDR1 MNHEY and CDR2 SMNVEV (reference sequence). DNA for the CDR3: TGTGCCAGCAGTCCTGGGACAGGGGCTGGCTACGAGCAGTACTTC. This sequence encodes CASSPGTGAGYEQYF.

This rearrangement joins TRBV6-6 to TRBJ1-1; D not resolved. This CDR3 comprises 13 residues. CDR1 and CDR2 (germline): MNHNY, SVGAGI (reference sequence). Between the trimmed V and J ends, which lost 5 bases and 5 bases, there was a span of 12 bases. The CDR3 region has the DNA TGTGCCAGCAGTCCGGACTATCGGACTGAAGCTTTCTTT. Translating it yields CASSPDYRTEAFF.

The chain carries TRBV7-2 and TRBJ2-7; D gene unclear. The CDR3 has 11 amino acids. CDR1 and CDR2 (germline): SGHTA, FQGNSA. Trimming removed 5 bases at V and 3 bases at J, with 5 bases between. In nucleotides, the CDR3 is TGTGCCAGCAGCAACAACTACGAGCAGTACTTC. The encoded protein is CASSNNYEQYF.

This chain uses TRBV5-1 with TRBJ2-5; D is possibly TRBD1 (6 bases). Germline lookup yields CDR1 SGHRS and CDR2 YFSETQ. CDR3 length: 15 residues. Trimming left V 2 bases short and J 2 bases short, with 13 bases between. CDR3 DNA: TGCGCCAGCAGCTTCCAGGACAGCCTACAAGAGACCCAGTACTTC. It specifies CASSFQDSLQETQYF.

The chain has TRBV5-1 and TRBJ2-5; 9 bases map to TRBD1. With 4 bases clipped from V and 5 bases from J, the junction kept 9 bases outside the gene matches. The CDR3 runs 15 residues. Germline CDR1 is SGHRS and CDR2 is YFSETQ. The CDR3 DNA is TGCGCCAGCAGCCCGGGGACAGGGCGGGGGGAGACCCAGTACTTC. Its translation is CASSPGTGRGETQYF.

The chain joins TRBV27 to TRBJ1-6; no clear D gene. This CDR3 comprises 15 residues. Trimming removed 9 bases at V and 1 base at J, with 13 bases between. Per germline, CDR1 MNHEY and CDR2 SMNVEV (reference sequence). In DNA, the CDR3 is TGTGCCAGTACGAGGTGGAAGTCCTATAATTCACCCCTCCACTTT. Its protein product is CASTRWKSYNSPLHF.

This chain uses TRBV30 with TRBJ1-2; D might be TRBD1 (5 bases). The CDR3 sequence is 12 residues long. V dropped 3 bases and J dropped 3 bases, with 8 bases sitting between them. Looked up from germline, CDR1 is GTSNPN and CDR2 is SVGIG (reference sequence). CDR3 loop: CAWRPGYYGYTF. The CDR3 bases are TGTGCCTGGAGGCCAGGGTACTATGGCTACACCTTC.

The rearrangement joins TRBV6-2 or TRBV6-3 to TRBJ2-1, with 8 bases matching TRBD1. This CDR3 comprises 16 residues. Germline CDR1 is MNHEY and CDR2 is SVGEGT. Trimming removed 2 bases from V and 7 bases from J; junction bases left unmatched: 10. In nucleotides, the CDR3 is TGTGCCAGCAGTTACCCTGACAGGGGTGTTAGGAATGAGCAGTTCTTC. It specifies CASSYPDRGVRNEQFF.